The 9 T cell receptor beta chains given below trace back to one sample, sequenced in a study of PD-L1 blockade in urothelial cancer. Regarding time point: pretreatment peripheral blood. Sequenced by immunoSEQ multiplex PCR; TCRdb stores in-frame clones only, minus some. The sample yields roughly 120,000 clones, approximately 84% seen once. This specimen was PBMCs, taken around atezolizumab (anti-PD-L1) treatment. The origin of the receptors is a man over 45 with urothelial cancer.

This clone was observed a handful of times. The rearrangement uses TRBV15 and TRBJ2-1, with 8 positions matching TRBD2. CDR1 and CDR2 from the germline V gene are LNHNV and YYDKDF (reference sequence). The CDR3 contains 18 residues. V dropped 2 bases and J dropped 0; count of bases not matched to a gene: 9. The CDR3 region has the DNA TGTGCCACCAGCAGATCACTAGCGGAGGCCAGCTCCTACAATGAGCAGTTCTTC. Its protein product is CATSRSLAEASSYNEQFF.

J is TRBJ2-5 and V is TRBV18; TRBD1 aligns across 7 bases. CDR1 is KGHSH and CDR2 is LQKENI in the germline V gene. This CDR3 is 14 amino acids long. V was pared by 2 bases and J by 5 bases, with 5 bases of the junction left unmatched. Here the CDR3 DNA reads TGTGCCAGCTCACCAGGGACAGTAAATGAGACCCAGTACTTC. As protein: CASSPGTVNETQYF.

J is TRBJ1-2 and V is TRBV7-9, with TRBD1 matching over 7 bases. V trimming: 5 bases; J trimming: 4 bases; junction bases outside the gene matches: 4. Germline V lookup: CDR1 SEHNR, CDR2 FQNEAQ (reference sequence). This CDR3 has 13 residues. CDR3 DNA sequence: TGTGCCAGCAGCCGCGGGACAGTCTATGGCTACACCTTC. It specifies CASSRGTVYGYTF. Looking up the rest from reference TRBV7-9 and TRBJ1-2 gives the full variable domain: DTGVSQNPRHKITKRGQNVTFRCDPISEHNRLYWYRQTLGQGPEFLTYFQNEAQLEKSRLLSDRFSAERPKGSFSTLEIQRTEQGDSAMYLCASSRGTVYGYTFGSGTRLTVV.

This clone has only one observation. V is TRBV2 and J is TRBJ1-1, with 8 bases lining up with TRBD1. The CDR3 runs to 14 residues. CDR1 and CDR2 from the germline V gene are SNHLY and FYNNEI. The ends lost 7 bases at V and 3 bases at J; junction bases unmatched: 7. The CDR3 is CASTMDRAHTEAFF. The CDR3, as DNA: TGTGCCAGCACAATGGACAGGGCGCACACTGAAGCTTTCTTT.

This sequence joins TRBV5-1 and TRBJ2-2; TRBD1 agrees at 12 bases. In germline, CDR1 is SGHRS, CDR2 YFSETQ. After removal of 3 bases from V and 6 bases from J, the junction contained 6 bases not matched to a gene. The CDR3 extends over 16 amino acids. The CDR3 coding sequence is TGCGCCAGCAGCTCCGGGACAGGGGGCGGGTCCGGGGAGCTGTTTTTT. Translating gives CASSSGTGGGSGELFF.

The genes are TRBV2 and TRBJ2-5; D not resolved. Per the germline V gene, CDR1 is SNHLY and CDR2 is FYNNEI. The CDR3 runs 11 residues. V lost 5 bases and J lost 4, with 5 bases in between. CDR3 DNA sequence: TGTGCCAGCAGTTCCCGAGAGACCCAGTACTTC. It specifies CASSSRETQYF.

The rearrangement uses TRBV25-1 and TRBJ2-1; TRBD2 is a possible D gene (6 bases). Germline CDR1 reads MGHDK; CDR2 reads SYGVNS. This CDR3 comprises 14 residues. The V end lost 7 bases, the J end lost 3 bases, and 13 bases lay between the germline ends. The CDR3 DNA is TGTGCCAGCAAAGGGCGCGGGAACTACAATGAGCAGTTCTTC. Amino acids: CASKGRGNYNEQFF. The full variable domain, completed using reference TRBV25-1 and TRBJ2-1, is EADIYQTPRYLVIGTGKKITLECSQTMGHDKMYWYQQDPGMELHLIHYSYGVNSTEKGDLSSESTVSRIRTEHFPLTLESARPSHTSQYLCASKGRGNYNEQFFGPGTRLTVL.

The CDR3 reads CASSLQAFQETQYF. The CDR3 coding sequence is TGTGCCAGCAGCTTACAGGCCTTCCAAGAGACCCAGTACTTC. The rearrangement links TRBV11-2 to TRBJ2-5, with D hard to call. Trimming removed 2 bases from V and 1 base from J, with 8 bases in between. CDR1 and CDR2 (germline): SGHAT, FQNNGV. The CDR3 runs to 14 residues.

The chain links TRBV27 to TRBJ2-7; TRBD2 matches at 13 bases. CDR3 size: 19 residues. Per germline, CDR1 MNHEY and CDR2 SMNVEV (reference sequence). V lost 0 bases, J lost 6 bases, and 14 bases stayed unmatched. CDR3 in amino acids: CASSLSILRGLAGNGEQYF. For the CDR3, the DNA is TGTGCCAGCAGTTTATCGATATTGAGGGGACTAGCGGGAAACGGCGAGCAGTACTTC.